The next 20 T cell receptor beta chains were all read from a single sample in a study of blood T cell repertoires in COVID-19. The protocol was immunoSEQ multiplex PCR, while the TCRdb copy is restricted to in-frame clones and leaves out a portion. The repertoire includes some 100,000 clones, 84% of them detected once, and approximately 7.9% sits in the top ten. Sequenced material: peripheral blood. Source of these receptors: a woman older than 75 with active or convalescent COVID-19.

The CDR3 is CASSITPNTEAFF. Written as DNA, the CDR3 is TGTGCCAGCAGCATCACACCGAACACTGAAGCTTTCTTT. This chain uses TRBV9 with TRBJ1-1; D is unclear. Looked up from germline, CDR1 is SGDLS and CDR2 is YYNGEE. The length of the CDR3 is 13 residues. V lost 4 bases, J lost 1 base, and 8 bases lay in between.

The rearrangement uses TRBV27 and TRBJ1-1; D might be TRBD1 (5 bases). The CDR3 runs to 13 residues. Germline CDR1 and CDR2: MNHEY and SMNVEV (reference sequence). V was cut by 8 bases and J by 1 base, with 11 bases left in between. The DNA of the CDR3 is TGTGCCAGCGGGAGGGGCGAGAACACTGAAGCTTTCTTT. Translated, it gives CASGRGENTEAFF.

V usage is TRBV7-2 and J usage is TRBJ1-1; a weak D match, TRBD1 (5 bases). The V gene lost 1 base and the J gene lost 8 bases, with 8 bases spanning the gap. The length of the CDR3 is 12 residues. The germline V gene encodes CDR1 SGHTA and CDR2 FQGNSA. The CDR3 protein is CASSLGQREAFF. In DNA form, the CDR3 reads TGTGCCAGCAGCTTAGGACAGCGAGAAGCTTTCTTT.

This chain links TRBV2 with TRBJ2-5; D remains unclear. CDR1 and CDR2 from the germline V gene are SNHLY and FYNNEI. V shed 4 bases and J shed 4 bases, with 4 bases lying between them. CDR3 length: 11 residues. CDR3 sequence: CASSVRETQYF. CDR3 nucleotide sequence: TGTGCCAGCAGTGTCAGAGAGACCCAGTACTTC.

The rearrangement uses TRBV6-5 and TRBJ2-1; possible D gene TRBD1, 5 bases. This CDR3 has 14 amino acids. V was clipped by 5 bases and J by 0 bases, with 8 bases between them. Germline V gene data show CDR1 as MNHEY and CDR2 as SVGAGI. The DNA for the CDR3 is TGTGCCAGCAGTAGGGGCCGCTCCTACAATGAGCAGTTCTTC. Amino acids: CASSRGRSYNEQFF.

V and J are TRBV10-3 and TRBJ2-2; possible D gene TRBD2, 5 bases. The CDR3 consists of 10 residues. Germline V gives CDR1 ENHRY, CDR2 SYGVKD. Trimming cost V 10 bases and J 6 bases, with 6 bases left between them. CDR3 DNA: TGTGCCACCGGGGCCGGGGAGCTGTTTTTT. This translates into CATGAGELFF.

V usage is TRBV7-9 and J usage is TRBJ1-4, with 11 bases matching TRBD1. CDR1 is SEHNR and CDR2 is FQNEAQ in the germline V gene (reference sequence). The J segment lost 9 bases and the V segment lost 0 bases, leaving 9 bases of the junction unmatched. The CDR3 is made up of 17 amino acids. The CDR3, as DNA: TGTGCCAGCAGCTTAGCGGGACCGGGACAGGGGGACCAAAAACTGTTTTTT. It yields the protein CASSLAGPGQGDQKLFF.

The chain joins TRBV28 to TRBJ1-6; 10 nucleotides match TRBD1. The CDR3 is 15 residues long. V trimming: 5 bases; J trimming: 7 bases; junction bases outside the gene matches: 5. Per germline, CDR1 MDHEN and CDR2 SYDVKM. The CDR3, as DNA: TGTGCCAGCAGTACGACAGGGGGCGCGAATTCACCCCTCCACTTT. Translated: CASSTTGGANSPLHF.

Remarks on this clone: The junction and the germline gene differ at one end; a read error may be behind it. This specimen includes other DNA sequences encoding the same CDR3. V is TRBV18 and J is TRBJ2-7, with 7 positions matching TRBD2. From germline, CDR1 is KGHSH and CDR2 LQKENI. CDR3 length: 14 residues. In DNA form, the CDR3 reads TGTGCCAGCTCGCCGGGACTACCCTCCTACGAGCAGTATTTC. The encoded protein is CASSPGLPSYEQYF.

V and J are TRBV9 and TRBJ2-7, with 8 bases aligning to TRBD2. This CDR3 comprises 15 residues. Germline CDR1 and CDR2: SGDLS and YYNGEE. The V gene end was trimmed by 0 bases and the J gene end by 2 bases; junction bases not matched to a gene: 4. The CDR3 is CASSVASGPPYEQYF. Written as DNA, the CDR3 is TGTGCCAGCAGCGTAGCTAGCGGGCCTCCCTACGAGCAGTACTTC.

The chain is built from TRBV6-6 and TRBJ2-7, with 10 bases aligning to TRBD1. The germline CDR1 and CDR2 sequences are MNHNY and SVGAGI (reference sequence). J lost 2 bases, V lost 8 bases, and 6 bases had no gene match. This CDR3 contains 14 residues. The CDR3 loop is CASHRGQGAYEQYF. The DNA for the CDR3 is TGTGCCAGCCACCGAGGACAGGGGGCCTACGAGCAGTACTTC.

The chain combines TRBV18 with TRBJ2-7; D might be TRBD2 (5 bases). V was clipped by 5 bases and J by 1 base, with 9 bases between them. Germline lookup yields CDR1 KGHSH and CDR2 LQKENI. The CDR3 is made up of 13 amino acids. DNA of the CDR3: TGTGCCAGCTCAGCCCGGGATTCCTACGAGCAGTACTTC. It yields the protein CASSARDSYEQYF.

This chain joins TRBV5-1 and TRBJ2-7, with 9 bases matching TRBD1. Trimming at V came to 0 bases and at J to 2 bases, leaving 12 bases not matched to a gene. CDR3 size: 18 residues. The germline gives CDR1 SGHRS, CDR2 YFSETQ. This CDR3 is CASSLGTGEWWNTYEQYF. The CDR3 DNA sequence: TGCGCCAGCAGCTTGGGGACAGGGGAATGGTGGAACACCTACGAGCAGTACTTC.

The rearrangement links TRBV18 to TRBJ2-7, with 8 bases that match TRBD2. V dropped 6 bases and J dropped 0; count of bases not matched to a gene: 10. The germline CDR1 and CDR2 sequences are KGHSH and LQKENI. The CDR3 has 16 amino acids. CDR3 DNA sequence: TGTGCCAGCTCGGGAAAACTAGCGGATAGCTCCTACGAGCAGTACTTC. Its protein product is CASSGKLADSSYEQYF.

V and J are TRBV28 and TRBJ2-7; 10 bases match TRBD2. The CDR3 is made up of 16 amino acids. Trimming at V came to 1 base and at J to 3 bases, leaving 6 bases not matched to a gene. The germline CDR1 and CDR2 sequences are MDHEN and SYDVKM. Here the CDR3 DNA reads TGTGCCAGCAGTTTATCCACAGCGGGAGGGCGCTACGAGCAGTACTTC. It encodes CASSLSTAGGRYEQYF.

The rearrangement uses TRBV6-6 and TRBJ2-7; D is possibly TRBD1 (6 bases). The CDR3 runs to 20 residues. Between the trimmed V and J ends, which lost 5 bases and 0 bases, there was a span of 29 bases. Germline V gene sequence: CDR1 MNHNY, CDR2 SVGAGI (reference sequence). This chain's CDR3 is CASSHTTDRTNPRTSYEQYF. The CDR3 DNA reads TGTGCCAGCAGTCATACAACGGACAGAACGAACCCAAGAACCTCCTACGAGCAGTACTTC.

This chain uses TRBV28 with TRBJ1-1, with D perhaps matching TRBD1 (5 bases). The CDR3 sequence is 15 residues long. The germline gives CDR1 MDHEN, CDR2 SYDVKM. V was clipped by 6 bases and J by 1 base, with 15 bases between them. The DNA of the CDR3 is TGTGCCAGCAGCTCCACGGGGCGGGAGAACACTGAAGCTTTCTTT. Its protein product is CASSSTGRENTEAFF.

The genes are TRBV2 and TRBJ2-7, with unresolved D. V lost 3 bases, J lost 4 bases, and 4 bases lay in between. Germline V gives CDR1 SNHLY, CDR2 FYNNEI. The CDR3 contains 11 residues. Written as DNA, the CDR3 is TGTGCCAGCAGTGAGCGGTACGAGCAGTACTTC. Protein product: CASSERYEQYF. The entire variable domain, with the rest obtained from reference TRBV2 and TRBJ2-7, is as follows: EPEVTQTPSHQVTQMGQEVILRCVPISNHLYFYWYRQILGQKVEFLVSFYNNEISEKSEIFDDQFSVERPDGSNFTLKIRSTKLEDSAMYFCASSERYEQYFGPGTRLTVT.

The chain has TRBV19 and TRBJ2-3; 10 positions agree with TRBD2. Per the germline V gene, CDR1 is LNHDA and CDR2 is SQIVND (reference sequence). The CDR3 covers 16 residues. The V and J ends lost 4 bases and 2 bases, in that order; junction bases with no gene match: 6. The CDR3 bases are TGTGCCAGTAGTAAGGTAGCGGGAGGTTTCACAGATACGCAGTATTTT. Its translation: CASSKVAGGFTDTQYF.

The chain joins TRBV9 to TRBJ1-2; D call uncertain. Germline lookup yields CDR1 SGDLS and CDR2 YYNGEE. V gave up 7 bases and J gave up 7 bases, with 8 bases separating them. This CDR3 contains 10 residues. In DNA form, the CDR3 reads TGTGCCAGCGAGTCTTCTGGCTACACCTTC. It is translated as CASESSGYTF.